This T cell receptor beta chain stems from a study of OX40 agonist ivuxolimab in advanced cancers. Trimming at V came to 7 bases and at J to 4 bases, leaving 5 bases not matched to a gene. Germline-derived CDR1 and CDR2 are SQVTM and ANQGSEA. There are 13 residues in the CDR3. Using immunoSEQ multiplex PCR, the repertoire was profiled, and TCRdb retains in-frame clones only, with some absent. The profile shows approximately 91,000 clones, about 90% of them singletons. This chain joins TRBV29-1 and TRBJ1-2; 11 bases are shared with TRBD1. This clonotype was obtained from an adult with an advanced solid tumor such as melanoma, head and neck, liver or kidney cancer. The source was CD4+ or CD8+ T cells sorted from blood, collected in a trial of the OX40 agonist ivuxolimab. The CDR3 is CSGDRGSGYGYTF. In DNA, the CDR3 is TGCAGCGGGGACAGGGGGTCGGGCTATGGCTACACCTTC.